These 22 T cell receptor beta chains came from one sample sequenced in a study of T-cell reconstitution after alpha-beta-depleted transplantation in children (dated by TCRdb to about 2016). Library prep was done by PCR. The instrument was an Illumina HiSeq 2500. Molecular barcoding was employed in the preparation of TCR libraries, with unique molecular identifiers being used to normalize TCRbeta repertoire quantification. TCRdb reprocessing: public reads trimmed at Q25 with fastp, clones called with MiXCR, in-frame beta chains kept. Identical CDR3 proteins give one entry, which carries the most common genes and DNA. The sample includes about 1,000,000 distinct CDR3 sequences, with 25% to 35% observed a single time. Clones ranked in the top ten supply roughly 30% of the sample. In light of the paper, this sample's treatment or condition label describes: allogeneic hematopoietic cell transplantation with graft depleted of TCRalphabeta T cells and CD19 B cells.

Here the sequenced sample was PBMCs, mostly from graft donor cells, taken 360 days after TCRalphabeta/CD19-depleted stem cell transplant. Receptors were obtained from a boy under three years old who had a stem cell transplant for SCID, so the T cells may come from the graft donor.

In this sample, this clonotype turned up once. V usage is TRBV29-1 and J usage is TRBJ2-5; 11 bases map to TRBD1. CDR3 length: 13 residues. The germline CDR1 and CDR2 sequences are SQVTM and ANQGSEA. With V trimmed by 7 bases and J by 4 bases, 5 bases remained unmatched. CDR3 coding DNA: TGCAGCGCTAGGGGACAGGGGGGAGAGACCCAGTACTTC. Protein: CSARGQGGETQYF.

This clonotype was seen a handful of times. The gene calls are TRBV20-1 and TRBJ1-1, with 7 positions matching TRBD1. V trimming: 5 bases; J trimming: 1 base; junction bases outside the gene matches: 7. The CDR3 spans 14 residues. The V gene's germline CDR1 is DFQATT and CDR2 SNEGSKA (reference sequence). DNA for the CDR3: TGCAGTGCTGGAAGCAGGGGGGCGAACACTGAAGCTTTCTTT. Its translation: CSAGSRGANTEAFF.

This clonotype was picked up a small number of times. The chain uses TRBV5-1 and TRBJ1-5; D is unclear. The germline V gene has CDR1 SGHRS and CDR2 YFSETQ. The CDR3 runs 13 residues. The V end lost 0 bases, the J end lost 3 bases, and 4 bases lay between the germline ends. CDR3 DNA sequence: TGCGCCAGCAGCTTGGGTATCAATCAGCCCCAGCATTTT. It encodes CASSLGINQPQHF.

In its sample, this clonotype was seen a few times. The chain links TRBV29-1 to TRBJ2-1; 10 nucleotides agree with TRBD2. This CDR3 contains 13 residues. J gave up 9 bases and V 3 bases, and 5 bases lay outside the gene matches. Germline V CDR1 and CDR2: SQVTM, ANQGSEA. CDR3 nucleotide sequence: TGCAGCGTTGACCCTAGCGGGGGCATTGAGCAGTTCTTC. Protein product: CSVDPSGGIEQFF.

The V call is TRBV4-1, the J call TRBJ2-3; D unresolved. The V end was cut by 4 bases, the J end by 4 bases, with 12 bases between. CDR3 length equals 14 residues. CDR1 and CDR2 (germline): MGHRA, YSYEKL. The chain's CDR3 is CASSLSPVSDTQYF. The CDR3 DNA is TGCGCCAGCAGCCTCTCCCCGGTGTCAGATACGCAGTATTTT.

This clonotype was observed a handful of times. The genes are TRBV11-2 and TRBJ2-2; the D gene is possibly TRBD1 (5 bases). Germline assignment: CDR1 SGHAT and CDR2 FQNNGV. The V gene lost 4 bases and the J gene lost 4 bases, with 10 bases spanning the gap. This CDR3 spans 14 amino acids. This CDR3 is CASSSFRATGELFF. CDR3 coding DNA: TGTGCCAGCAGCTCTTTCAGGGCCACCGGGGAGCTGTTTTTT.

The V gene is TRBV18, the J gene TRBJ2-5; no reliable D call. V lost 2 bases and J 7 bases, leaving 11 bases between the germline ends. CDR1 KGHSH and CDR2 LQKENI come from the germline V gene. CDR3 length: 13 amino acids. DNA of the CDR3: TGTGCCAGCTCACCAGGGCCGCAGGCGACCCAGTACTTC. It specifies CASSPGPQATQYF.

This clonotype was found a few times. The J gene is TRBJ2-7, the V gene TRBV4-1, with a weak D call TRBD1 (5 bases). Germline V lookup: CDR1 MGHRA, CDR2 YSYEKL. The ends were cut back, 4 bases at V and 0 bases at J, with 13 bases in the middle. CDR3 length: 15 amino acids. CDR3 in DNA: TGCGCCAGCAGCCCTCACGACAGTGGCTCCTACGAGCAGTACTTC. This translates into CASSPHDSGSYEQYF.

V and J are TRBV12-3 or TRBV12-4 and TRBJ2-1; D not resolved. The CDR3 loop spans 11 amino acids. V shed 3 bases and J shed 11 bases, with 8 bases lying between them. In nucleotides, the CDR3 is TGTGCCAGCAGTTTCGATTCGAAGCAGTTCTTC. Translating it yields CASSFDSKQFF.

This clonotype was recorded a few times. The chain recombines TRBV5-1 with TRBJ2-1; no reliable D call. The CDR3 runs to 12 residues. The V gene lost 4 bases and the J gene lost 10 bases, with 12 bases spanning the gap. CDR1 and CDR2 from the germline V gene are SGHRS and YFSETQ. CDR3 in amino acids: CASSTTLVEQFF. DNA of the CDR3: TGCGCCAGCAGCACAACGCTAGTGGAGCAGTTCTTC.

The chain joins TRBV27 to TRBJ2-7; D might be TRBD2 (6 bases). The CDR3 is made up of 14 amino acids. Germline V lookup: CDR1 MNHEY, CDR2 SMNVEV (reference sequence). The V gene lost 5 bases and the J gene lost 7 bases, with 18 bases spanning the gap. The CDR3 protein is CASSIHPGGGEQYF. CDR3 DNA: TGTGCCAGCAGTATCCATCCCGGGGGTGGGGAGCAGTACTTC.

This clonotype was seen only a few times. The chain has TRBV29-1 and TRBJ1-1; weak D call: TRBD1 (6 bases). V lost 0 bases and J 0 bases, leaving 11 bases between the germline ends. Germline-derived CDR1 and CDR2 are SQVTM and ANQGSEA. The CDR3 runs 15 residues. The DNA for the CDR3 is TGCAGCGTTGAAGATGGGAACAGGGTGAACACTGAAGCTTTCTTT. This sequence encodes CSVEDGNRVNTEAFF.

The rearrangement links TRBV15 to TRBJ2-6; D unclear. The length of the CDR3 is 17 residues. The ends were cut back, 3 bases at V and 3 bases at J, with 15 bases in the middle. The germline gives CDR1 LNHNV, CDR2 YYDKDF (reference sequence). Here the CDR3 DNA reads TGTGCCACCAGCAGGGATTCCGGCCAACGTGGGGCCAACGTCCTGACTTTC. Its protein product is CATSRDSGQRGANVLTF. Using reference TRBV15 and TRBJ2-6 for the parts outside the CDR3, the full variable domain is DAMVIQNPRYQVTQFGKPVTLSCSQTLNHNVMYWYQQKSSQAPKLLFHYYDKDFNNEADTPDNFQSRRPNTSFCFLDIRSPGLGDTAMYLCATSRDSGQRGANVLTFGAGSRLTVL.

This clonotype showed up just once. The chain uses TRBV7-9 and TRBJ2-7; possible D gene TRBD2, 7 bases. The germline V gene encodes CDR1 SEHNR and CDR2 FQNEAQ (reference sequence). The germline V and J ends were trimmed by 5 bases and 2 bases, with 19 bases remaining between them. The CDR3 consists of 16 residues. Here the CDR3 reads CASSPLGGASAYEQYF. In nucleotides, the CDR3 is TGTGCCAGCAGCCCTCTTGGGGGGGCCAGCGCCTACGAGCAGTACTTC.

The chain is built from TRBV12-3 or TRBV12-4 and TRBJ1-1, with 10 bases fitting TRBD1. V lost 6 bases and J lost 5; bases outside the gene matches: 6. The CDR3 extends over 14 amino acids. CDR3 amino acids: CASSSGTGVTEAFF. The CDR3 DNA is TGTGCCAGCAGCAGCGGGACAGGGGTAACTGAAGCTTTCTTT.

This clonotype showed up just a few times. This sequence joins TRBV9 and TRBJ2-1, with no clear D. Trimming removed 3 bases from V and 5 bases from J, with 12 bases in between. In germline, CDR1 is SGDLS, CDR2 YYNGEE. CDR3 length equals 14 residues. CDR3 amino acids: CASSGRLRHNEQFF. For the CDR3, the DNA is TGTGCCAGCAGCGGAAGACTCAGACACAATGAGCAGTTCTTC.

The rearrangement links TRBV5-5 to TRBJ2-2; 9 bases match TRBD1. The CDR3 totals 16 residues. The V and J ends lost 4 bases and 13 bases, in that order; junction bases with no gene match: 17. In germline, CDR1 is SGHKS, CDR2 YYEKEE (reference sequence). This chain's CDR3 is CASSLDPGTGTQGLFF. CDR3 coding DNA: TGTGCCAGCAGCCTCGACCCCGGGACAGGGACCCAAGGGCTGTTTTTT.

The J gene is TRBJ2-2, the V gene TRBV4-3; a possible D gene is TRBD1 (6 bases). The CDR3 is 17 residues long. Germline-derived CDR1 and CDR2 are LGHNA and YSLEER. The V and J ends lost 1 base and 1 base respectively, with 13 bases between them. CDR3 in DNA: TGCGCCAGCAGCCAAGCTCCAGGGGTTATGAACACCGGGGAGCTGTTTTTT. Protein: CASSQAPGVMNTGELFF.

This clonotype was counted once. The chain employs TRBV12-3 or TRBV12-4 and TRBJ1-6, with 7 bases that match TRBD1. The CDR3 is 14 amino acids. Trimming at V came to 5 bases and at J to 7 bases, leaving 5 bases not matched to a gene. In nucleotides, the CDR3 is TGTGCCAGCAGTGTGACAGGGCCCAATTCACCCCTCCACTTT. It encodes CASSVTGPNSPLHF.

This chain links TRBV5-1 with TRBJ2-2; no definite D call. CDR1 SGHRS and CDR2 YFSETQ come from the germline V gene. V lost 4 bases, J lost 6 bases, and 10 bases lay in between. The CDR3 is 13 amino acids. Written as DNA, the CDR3 is TGCGCCAGCAGCGCGGACGGCGCCGGGGAGCTGTTTTTT. This encodes CASSADGAGELFF.

In this sample, this clonotype turned up many times. The gene calls are TRBV12-3 or TRBV12-4 and TRBJ2-5, with unresolved D. Trimming removed 6 bases from V and 4 bases from J, with 12 bases in between. This CDR3 has 13 amino acids. For the CDR3, the DNA is TGTGCCAGCAGCTTTTCCTGGGGAGAGACCCAGTACTTC. Protein: CASSFSWGETQYF.

The chain recombines TRBV10-3 with TRBJ2-5; 10 nucleotides agree with TRBD2. Germline V gene data show CDR1 as ENHRY and CDR2 as SYGVKD. With V trimmed by 9 bases and J by 7 bases, 2 bases remained unmatched. The CDR3 is 11 amino acids. The CDR3 DNA reads TGTGCCATTGCTAGCGGGGGGACCCAGTACTTC. It specifies CAIASGGTQYF.